This entry concerns a single TCR beta chain. Antigen unknown. The data were obtained in a study of OX40 agonist ivuxolimab in advanced cancers. Study-wide context: Cohort: approximately 83% men, mean age about 60, aged about 20 to 80.

This table comes from immunoSEQ multiplex PCR, and its TCRdb copy is limited to in-frame clones, with some not included. This sample has over 65,000 clones, with about four fifths found just once. This CDR3 comprises 16 residues. Trimming cost V 3 bases and J 4 bases, with 16 bases left between them. In germline, CDR1 is LNHDA, CDR2 SQIVND (reference sequence). Study-level points and caveats: The antigen specificity of the peripheral T cells (those that were expanded) was not determined.

This receptor was obtained from an adult with an advanced solid tumor such as melanoma, head and neck, liver or kidney cancer. The chain employs TRBV19 and TRBJ1-5; D is possibly TRBD1 (5 bases). The material sequenced was CD4+ or CD8+ T cells sorted from blood, taken in a trial of the OX40 agonist ivuxolimab. The CDR3 coding sequence is TGTGCCAGTAGTATCCGTCAGGGAGGCGGGAATCAGCCCCAGCATTTT. This encodes CASSIRQGGGNQPQHF.